Reported below is one T cell receptor (beta chain). What it binds is unknown. This record comes from a study of blood T cells in healthy people across ages. General study results and limits: There was no known CMV status for donors, so expanded clonotype changes were possibly confounded.

A second PCR of about 7 to 12 cycles used a sample-barcoded 5' primer and a J-beta primer mix. A tag from a template-switch adaptor with 12 random nucleotides marked each cDNA molecule. TCRdb fed the 5' RACE reads into MiXCR, producing one record per CDR3 protein. The table has some 1,500,000 distinct CDR3 sequences, 42% seen once. The V and J ends lost 8 bases and 5 bases respectively, with 19 bases between them. Germline assignment: CDR1 MGHDK and CDR2 SYGVNS. The CDR3 runs 15 residues. Every donor gave approximately 10 milliliters of peripheral blood. Per sample, no less than 5.5 micrograms of total RNA were extracted.

Sequenced: blood. J is TRBJ2-1 and V is TRBV25-1; D may match TRBD1 or TRBD2 (7 bases each). The receptor was derived from a woman aged 18-30 years in good health. CDR3 amino acids: CASRGEGATHNEQFF. CDR3 coding DNA: TGTGCCAGCCGGGGGGAGGGGGCCACCCACAATGAGCAGTTCTTC.